A single sample is the source of the 10 T cell receptor beta chains below, sequenced in a study of regulatory T cells in long-lasting Graves disease. As to time point: persistent/refractory GD, antithyroid drugs over 5 years with positive TRAb. Following extraction of RNA from PBMCs, that RNA was used to make the TCR library. iRepertoire HTBI primers and Arm-PCR of CDR3 regions built TCR beta libraries. TCRdb re-called the multiplex PCR reads with MiXCR, one entry per CDR3 protein. The sample consists of hundreds of thousands of distinct CDR3 sequences, roughly a fifth of them appearing once. This specimen was peripheral blood mononuclear cells (PBMCs), taken when the disease was refractory, from a patient treated with antithyroid drugs. The receptor set was obtained from a female donor with Graves disease.

CDR3 in DNA: TGCAGCTCCAGGGGACTAGCGGGAGGAGATACGCAGTATTTT. Its translation is CSSRGLAGGDTQYF. The V gene is TRBV20-1, the J gene TRBJ2-3, with 15 nucleotides matching TRBD2. Germline assignment: CDR1 DFQATT and CDR2 SNEGSKA (reference sequence). The CDR3 consists of 14 residues.

J is TRBJ2-7 and V is TRBV11-2; D not certain. The CDR3 length is 16 residues. V was shortened by 7 bases and J by 4 bases, with 23 bases between the two germline ends. Germline CDR1 SGHAT, CDR2 FQNNGV. In nucleotides, the CDR3 is TGTGCCAGCACCTCCTTAATTGGGAAAATCCGTTACGAGCAGTACTTC. It yields the protein CASTSLIGKIRYEQYF.

V is TRBV13 and J is TRBJ1-2; 7 bases agree with TRBD1. V was pared by 5 bases and J by 5 bases, with 8 bases of the junction left unmatched. CDR1 PRHDT and CDR2 FYEKMQ come from the germline V gene (reference sequence). CDR3 length: 14 residues. CDR3 sequence (DNA): TGTGCCAGCAGCCCGCGGGACAGCTATTATGGCTACACCTTC. It encodes CASSPRDSYYGYTF. The variable domain in full, with the rest retrieved from reference TRBV13 and TRBJ1-2, is AAGVIQSPRHLIKEKRETATLKCYPIPRHDTVYWYQQGPGQDPQFLISFYEKMQSDKGSIPDRFSAQQFSDYHSELNMSSLELGDSALYFCASSPRDSYYGYTFGSGTRLTVV.

The chain employs TRBV24-1 and TRBJ1-5; no clear D. V lost 3 bases to trimming and J lost 7 bases, with 9 bases between them. The CDR3 extends over 13 amino acids. Looked up from germline, CDR1 is KGHDR and CDR2 is SFDVKD. CDR3 nucleotide sequence: TGTGCCACCAGTGATGAGCCGGGACAGCCCCAGCATTTT. Encoded protein: CATSDEPGQPQHF.

At least ten counts were recorded for this clonotype. The CDR3 DNA sequence: TGTGCCAGCGACCACAGGGCTAATAACTATGGCTACACCTTC. The encoded protein is CASDHRANNYGYTF. The V and J genes are TRBV28 and TRBJ1-2, with D possibly TRBD1 on 6 matching bases. From germline, CDR1 is MDHEN and CDR2 SYDVKM. V lost 8 bases and J lost 1, with 14 bases in between. This CDR3 has 14 residues.

This clonotype has a handful of counts. Given a much more abundant clone one base away, this may be a read error. The chain joins TRBV24-1 to TRBJ2-5; perhaps TRBD2 as D (6 bases). Germline values: CDR1 KGHDR, CDR2 SFDVKD. V lost 3 bases, J lost 4 bases, and 11 bases lay in between. This CDR3 region has 14 residues. The CDR3 nucleotides are TGTGCCACCAGTGATCTAAGACTAGGAGAGACCCAGTACTTC. Translation gives CATSDLRLGETQYF.

The genes are TRBV28 and TRBJ1-5; possibly TRBD1 for D (5 bases). Germline values: CDR1 MDHEN, CDR2 SYDVKM. There are 15 residues in the CDR3. V shed 5 bases and J shed 5 bases, with 16 bases lying between them. CDR3 in DNA: TGTGCCAGCAGTCTTATCGGGACGGCAGATCAGCCCCAGCATTTT. This gives the protein CASSLIGTADQPQHF. The full variable domain, in which reference TRBV28 and TRBJ1-5 provide the parts outside the CDR3, is DVKVTQSSRYLVKRTGEKVFLECVQDMDHENMFWYRQDPGLGLRLIYFSYDVKMKEKGDIPEGYSVSREKKERFSLILESASTNQTSMYLCASSLIGTADQPQHFGDGTRLSIL.

This clonotype was recorded at least ten times. The chain recombines TRBV20-1 with TRBJ1-2; D remains ambiguous. Germline CDR1 and CDR2: DFQATT and SNEGSKA (reference sequence). V gave up 6 bases and J gave up 3 bases, with 14 bases separating them. The CDR3 loop spans 13 amino acids. In DNA form, the CDR3 reads TGCAGTGCCACCGTAGGGAATGACTATGGCTACACCTTC. This encodes CSATVGNDYGYTF.

The chain joins TRBV6-1 to TRBJ2-7; a possible D gene is TRBD2 (5 bases). CDR3 length: 14 residues. Germline V gene lookup returns CDR1 MNHNS and CDR2 SASEGT. V was pared by 6 bases and J by 1 base, with 13 bases between. The CDR3 reads CASSRGGPSYEQYF. CDR3 DNA sequence: TGTGCCAGCAGCCGCGGCGGGCCGTCCTACGAGCAGTACTTC.

This chain uses TRBV7-9 with TRBJ1-1; the match to TRBD1 covers 8 bases. Germline CDR1 SEHNR, CDR2 FQNEAQ (reference sequence). This CDR3 contains 17 residues. V lost 5 bases and J lost 1; bases outside the gene matches: 12. The CDR3 coding sequence is TGTGCCAGCAGCCCTAGATATGGACAGGGAGAGAACACTGAAGCTTTCTTT. Residues: CASSPRYGQGENTEAFF.